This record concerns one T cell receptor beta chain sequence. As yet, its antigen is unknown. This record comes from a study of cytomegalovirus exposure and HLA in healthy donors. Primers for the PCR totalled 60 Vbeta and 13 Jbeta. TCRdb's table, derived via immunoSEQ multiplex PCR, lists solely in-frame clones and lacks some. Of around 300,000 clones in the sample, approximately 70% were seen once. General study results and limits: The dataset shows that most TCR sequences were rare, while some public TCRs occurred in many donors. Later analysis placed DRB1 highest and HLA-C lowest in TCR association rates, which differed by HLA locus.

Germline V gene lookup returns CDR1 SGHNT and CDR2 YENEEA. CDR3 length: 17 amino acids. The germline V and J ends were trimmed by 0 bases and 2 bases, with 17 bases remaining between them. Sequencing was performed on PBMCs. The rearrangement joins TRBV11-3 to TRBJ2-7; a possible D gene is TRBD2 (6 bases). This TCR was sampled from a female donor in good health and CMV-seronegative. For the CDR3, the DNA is TGTGCCAGCAGCTTAGATTCGGAGGGGACTCCCACCTACGAGCAGTACTTC. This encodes CASSLDSEGTPTYEQYF. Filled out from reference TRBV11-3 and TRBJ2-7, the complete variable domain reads EAGVVQSPRYKIIEKKQPVAFWCNPISGHNTLYWYLQNLGQGPELLIRYENEEAVDDSQLPKDRFSAERLKGVDSTLKIQPAELGDSAVYLCASSLDSEGTPTYEQYFGPGTRLTVT.